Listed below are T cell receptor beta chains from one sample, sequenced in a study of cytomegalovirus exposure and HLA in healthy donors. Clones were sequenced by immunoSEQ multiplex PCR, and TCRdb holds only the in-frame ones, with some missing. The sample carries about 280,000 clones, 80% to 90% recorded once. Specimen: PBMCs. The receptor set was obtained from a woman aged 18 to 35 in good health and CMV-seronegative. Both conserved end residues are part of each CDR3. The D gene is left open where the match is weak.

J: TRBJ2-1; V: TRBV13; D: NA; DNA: TGTGCCAGCAGCCCCCGACTGGCGGGTGAGCAGTTCTTC; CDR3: CASSPRLAGEQFF
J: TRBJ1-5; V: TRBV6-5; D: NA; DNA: TGTGCCAGCAGTTACTCGAGGGGAGGGTCTCAGCCCCAGCATTTT; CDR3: CASSYSRGGSQPQHF
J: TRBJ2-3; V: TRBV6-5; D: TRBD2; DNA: TGTGCCAGCAGTGGCAGACTAGCGGTCACAGATACGCAGTATTTT; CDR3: CASSGRLAVTDTQYF
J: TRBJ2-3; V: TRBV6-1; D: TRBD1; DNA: TGTGCCAGCAGCCGGACAGGGTGGGTTCCAGATACGCAGTATTTT; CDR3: CASSRTGWVPDTQYF
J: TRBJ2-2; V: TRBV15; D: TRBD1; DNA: TGTGCCACCAGCAATGGACAGGGGAACACCGGGGAGCTGTTTTTT; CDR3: CATSNGQGNTGELFF
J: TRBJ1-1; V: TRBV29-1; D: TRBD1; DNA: TGCAGCGTTGAAGGAACAGGGGGCGGCGTGAACACTGAAGCTTTCTTT; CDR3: CSVEGTGGGVNTEAFF
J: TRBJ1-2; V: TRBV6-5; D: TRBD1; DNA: TGTGCCAGCATAGGGGGCATTAACTATGGCTACACCTTC; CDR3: CASIGGINYGYTF
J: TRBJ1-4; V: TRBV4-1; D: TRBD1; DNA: TGCGCCAGCAGCGACAGGGTCCCACCGTATGGAACAACTAATGAAAAACTGTTTTTT; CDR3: CASSDRVPPYGTTNEKLFF
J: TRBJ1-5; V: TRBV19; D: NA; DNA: TGTGCCAGTAGTAGGGGAGGTCAGCCCCAGCATTTT; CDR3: CASSRGGQPQHF
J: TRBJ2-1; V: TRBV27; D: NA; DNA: TGTGCCAGCAGTCCAACAAATGGGGGGGCCAATGAGCAGTTCTTC; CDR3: CASSPTNGGANEQFF
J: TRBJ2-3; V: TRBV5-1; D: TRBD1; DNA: TGCGCCAGCAGCATTGTTAGGGGGCGCACAGATACGCAGTATTTT; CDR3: CASSIVRGRTDTQYF
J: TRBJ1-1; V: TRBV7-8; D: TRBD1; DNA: TGTGCCAGCAGCCCCAAGACAGGGGAGAACACTGAAGCTTTCTTT; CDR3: CASSPKTGENTEAFF
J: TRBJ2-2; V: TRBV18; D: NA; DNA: TGTGCCAGCTCACCACAACGCGGGGAGAAGAACACCGGGGAGCTGTTTTTT; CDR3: CASSPQRGEKNTGELFF
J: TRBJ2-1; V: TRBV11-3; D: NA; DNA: TGTGCCAGCAGCTTCCTCCACAATGAGCAGTTCTTC; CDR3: CASSFLHNEQFF
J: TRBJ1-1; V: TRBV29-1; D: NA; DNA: TGCAGCGTTGAAGATTGGGCGGGCCAGACGTCCACTGAAGCTTTCTTT; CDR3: CSVEDWAGQTSTEAFF
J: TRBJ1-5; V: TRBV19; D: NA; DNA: TGTGCCAGTAGTGCGAACCGTCCTATTAGCAATCAGCCCCAGCATTTT; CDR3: CASSANRPISNQPQHF